Included here is one TCR beta chain sequence, with context. Original handling: Estimation of nucleated cell counts relied on the amplification of reference gene primers. Clones were read by immunoSEQ multiplex PCR, and TCRdb kept only the in-frame ones, dropping some. V, J and clone size are those of that table, while D and trimming were read from the DNA. The top ten hold over 9.5% of the sample, which has some 20,000 clones, about 88% seen once. This record belongs to a study of blood T cell repertoires in COVID-19. As for the study in general: Acute and convalescent COVID-19 samples came from the United States, Italy and Spain. In each case, the material was cDNA or gDNA derived from T cells, B-cell-depleted T cells, or PBMCs.

The CDR3 has 15 residues. V shed 2 bases and J 10 bases; nucleotides not matched to a gene: 7. Germline V gene sequence: CDR1 MNHEY, CDR2 SVGEGT. The sequencing input was peripheral blood. This chain links TRBV6-2 or TRBV6-3 with TRBJ1-6, with TRBD1 matching over 8 bases. The clonotype comes from a human donor in a cohort sampled during active COVID-19. CDR3 DNA sequence: TGTGCCAGCAGTTACCAGACAGGGGTTGGGTCACCCCTCCACTTT. Translated: CASSYQTGVGSPLHF.